This T cell receptor (beta chain) was identified in a study of blood T cell repertoires in COVID-19. For the study at large: Samples representing acute and convalescent COVID-19 were sourced from the United States, Italy and Spain. T cells, B-cell-depleted T cells, or PBMCs supplied cDNA or gDNA.

In the original analysis: How many nucleated cells were present was estimated from reference gene primer amplification. Method: immunoSEQ multiplex PCR; TCRdb's copy keeps in-frame clones and lacks some. The DNA gave D and trimming, while V, J and clone size come from that table. This sample has approximately 300,000 clones; approximately 90% occur once, and the top ten carry approximately 7.5%. The Seattle patients, enrolled during active infection, were followed longitudinally. Germline CDR1 and CDR2: MNHEY and SMNVEV (reference sequence). V dropped 6 bases and J dropped 6; count of bases not matched to a gene: 3. CDR3 length: 14 amino acids.

This receptor was identified in a woman in her thirties with COVID-19, enrolled during active disease. V and J are TRBV27 and TRBJ1-6, with 9 bases matching TRBD1. Sequenced sample: peripheral blood. The CDR3 region is CASRPGQGNSPLHF. The CDR3 DNA reads as TGTGCCAGCAGACCGGGACAGGGTAATTCACCCCTCCACTTT.